This T cell receptor (beta chain) is from a study of response to subunit inactivated influenza vaccine (dated by TCRdb to between 2018 and 2020). Broadly, across the study: The study used deep quantitative T cell receptor repertoire profiling to track responses to a trivalent subunit inactivated influenza vaccine. Findings and caveats that apply to the study as a whole: The authors suggested that each seasonal influenza vaccination may recruit only a limited number of new T cells.

The table lists this clonotype with a few counts. Its target antigen remains unknown. Base qualities are not at hand, and no much larger clone is one base apart. Libraries were prepared through RT-PCR. TCRdb names Illumina HiSeq 2500 as the instrument used. Using fastp at Q25 and MiXCR, TCRdb reprocessed the public reads and kept productive beta chains. A single entry per CDR3 protein holds the most common genes and DNA from its merged rows. The sample table shows about 780,000 distinct CDR3 sequences, and around 18% are seen once. In total, the top ten clones hold approximately 11% of the sample. The CDR3 spans 14 residues, from the cysteine through the phenylalanine. Kept here is only the CDR3 DNA, which spans 42 bases and is read in frame from base 1. Trimming removed 5 bases from V and 1 base from J, leaving 11 bases between the germline ends.

The starting material was PBMCs from blood, obtained approximately 5 days after vaccination. This clonotype originated in a middle-aged man who received an inactivated influenza vaccine. Donor details come from another sample of the same person, matched by shared clones. This chain is built from TRBV12-3 or TRBV12-4 and TRBJ1-1; too little of a D gene remains to name it. The CDR3 protein: CASSQHISNTEAFF. In nucleotides, the sequence is TGTGCCAGCAGTCAACACATCTCGAACACTGAAGCTTTCTTT.